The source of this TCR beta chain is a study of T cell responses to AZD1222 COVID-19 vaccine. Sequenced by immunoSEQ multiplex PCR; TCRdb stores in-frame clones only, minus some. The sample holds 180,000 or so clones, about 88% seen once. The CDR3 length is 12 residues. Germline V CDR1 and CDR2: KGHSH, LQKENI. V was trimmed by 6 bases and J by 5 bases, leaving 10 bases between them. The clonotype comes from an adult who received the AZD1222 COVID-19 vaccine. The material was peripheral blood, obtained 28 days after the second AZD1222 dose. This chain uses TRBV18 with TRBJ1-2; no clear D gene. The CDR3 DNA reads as TGTGCCAGCTCGTTAAGAGGGTATGGCTACACCTTC. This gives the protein CASSLRGYGYTF.